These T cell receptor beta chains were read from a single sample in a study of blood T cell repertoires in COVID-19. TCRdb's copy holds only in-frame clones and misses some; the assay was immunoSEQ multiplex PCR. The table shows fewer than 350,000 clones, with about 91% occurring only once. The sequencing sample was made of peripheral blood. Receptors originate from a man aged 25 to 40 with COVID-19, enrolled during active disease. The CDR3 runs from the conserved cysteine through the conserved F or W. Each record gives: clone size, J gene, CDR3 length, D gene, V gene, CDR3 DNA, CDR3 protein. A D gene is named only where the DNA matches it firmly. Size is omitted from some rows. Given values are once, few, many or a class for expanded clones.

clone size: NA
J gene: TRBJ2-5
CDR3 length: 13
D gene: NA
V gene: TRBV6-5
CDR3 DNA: TGTGCCAGCAGTTACTCGATCTTGAGGCCCCAGTACTTC
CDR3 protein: CASSYSILRPQYF

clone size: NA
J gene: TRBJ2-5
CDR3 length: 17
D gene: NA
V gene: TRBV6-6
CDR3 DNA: TGTGCCAGCAGTCCCAGGGGGGTGGCGGGTCCCCAAGAGACCCAGTACTTC
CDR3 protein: CASSPRGVAGPQETQYF

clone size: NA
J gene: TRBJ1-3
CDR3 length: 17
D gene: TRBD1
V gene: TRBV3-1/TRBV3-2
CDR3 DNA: TGTGCCAGCAGCCAAGACCTCGAACAGGGGGCTGGAAACACCATATATTTT
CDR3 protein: CASSQDLEQGAGNTIYF

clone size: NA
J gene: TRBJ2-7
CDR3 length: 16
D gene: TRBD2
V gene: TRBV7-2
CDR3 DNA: TGTGCCAGCAGCCATCCGACTAGCGGGGGGGCAGGGGAGCAGTACTTC
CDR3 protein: CASSHPTSGGAGEQYF

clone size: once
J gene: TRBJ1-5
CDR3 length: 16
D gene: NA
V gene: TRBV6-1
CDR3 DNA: TGTGCCAGCAGTGAAGACCGACAGCCTCGAAATCAGCCCCAGCATTTT
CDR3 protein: CASSEDRQPRNQPQHF

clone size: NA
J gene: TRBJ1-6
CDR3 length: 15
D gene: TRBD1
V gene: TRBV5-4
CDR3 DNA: TGTGCCAGCAGCTCGGACAGGGGCTATAATTCACCCCTCCACTTT
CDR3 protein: CASSSDRGYNSPLHF

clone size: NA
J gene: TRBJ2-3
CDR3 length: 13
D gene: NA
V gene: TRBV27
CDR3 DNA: TGTGCCAGCGGGCGGGTCTGGACAGATACGCAGTATTTT
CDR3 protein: CASGRVWTDTQYF

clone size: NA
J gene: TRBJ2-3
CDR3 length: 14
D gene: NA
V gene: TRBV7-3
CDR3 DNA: TGTGCCAGCAGCTTGGGGCAGGGCACAGATACGCAGTATTTT
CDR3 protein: CASSLGQGTDTQYF

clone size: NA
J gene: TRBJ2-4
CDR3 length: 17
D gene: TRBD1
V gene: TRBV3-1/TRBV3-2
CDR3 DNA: TGTGCCAGCAGCCCCCTTTCACAGGGGATAGCCAAAAACATTCAGTACTTC
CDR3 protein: CASSPLSQGIAKNIQYF

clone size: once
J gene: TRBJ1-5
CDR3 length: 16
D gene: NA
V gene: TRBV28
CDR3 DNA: TGTGCCAGCAGGGCCTCGGTGGGACCGCGGGGTCAGCCCCAGCATTTT
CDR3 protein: CASRASVGPRGQPQHF

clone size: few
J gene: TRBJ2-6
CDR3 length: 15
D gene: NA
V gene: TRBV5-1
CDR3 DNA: TGCGCCAGCAGCCCCCAGGGTTCTGGGGCCAACGTCCTGACTTTC
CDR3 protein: CASSPQGSGANVLTF

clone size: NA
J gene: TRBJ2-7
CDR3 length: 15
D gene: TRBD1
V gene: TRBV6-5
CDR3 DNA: TGTGCCAGCCATATGACAGGGTCGACGACGTGGGAGCAGTACTTC
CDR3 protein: CASHMTGSTTWEQYF

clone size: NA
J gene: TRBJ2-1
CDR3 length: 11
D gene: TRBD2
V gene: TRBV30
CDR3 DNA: TGTGCTGGCGGGAGCTACAATGAGCAGTTCTTC
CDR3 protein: CAGGSYNEQFF

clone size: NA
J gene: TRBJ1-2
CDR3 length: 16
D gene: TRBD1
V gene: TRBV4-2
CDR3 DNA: TGTGCCAGCAGCCAAGATCGCGGACAGGGGGCGAGTGGCTACACCTTC
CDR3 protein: CASSQDRGQGASGYTF

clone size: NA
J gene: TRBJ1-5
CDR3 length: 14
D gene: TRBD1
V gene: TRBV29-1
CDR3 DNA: TGCAGCGTTGGGGGGACAGGATCGAATCAGCCCCAGCATTTT
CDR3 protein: CSVGGTGSNQPQHF

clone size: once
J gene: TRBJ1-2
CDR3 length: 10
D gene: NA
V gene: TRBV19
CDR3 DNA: TGTGCCAGTAGTACTGAGCGCTACACCTTC
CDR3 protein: CASSTERYTF

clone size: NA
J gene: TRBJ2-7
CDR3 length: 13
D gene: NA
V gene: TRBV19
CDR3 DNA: TGTGCCAGTACCAGGGGCAGCACCTACGAGCAGTACTTC
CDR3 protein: CASTRGSTYEQYF

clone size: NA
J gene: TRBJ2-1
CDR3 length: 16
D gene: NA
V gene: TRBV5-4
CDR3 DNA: TGTGCCAGCAGCCTGGCCGACCAGGGGAATTACAATGAGCAGTTCTTC
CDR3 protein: CASSLADQGNYNEQFF

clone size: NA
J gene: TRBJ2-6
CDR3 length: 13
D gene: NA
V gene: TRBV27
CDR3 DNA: TGTGCCAGCACCTTCTCTGGGGCCAACGTCCTGACTTTC
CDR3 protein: CASTFSGANVLTF

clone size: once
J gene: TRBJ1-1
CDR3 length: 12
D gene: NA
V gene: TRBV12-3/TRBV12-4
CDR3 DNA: TGTGCCAGCAGTTATGGGGCGACTGAAGCTTTCTTT
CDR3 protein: CASSYGATEAFF

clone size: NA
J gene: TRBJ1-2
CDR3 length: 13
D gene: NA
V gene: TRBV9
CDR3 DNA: TGTGCCAGCAGCGTAGCAGGGAACTATGGCTACACCTTC
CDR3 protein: CASSVAGNYGYTF

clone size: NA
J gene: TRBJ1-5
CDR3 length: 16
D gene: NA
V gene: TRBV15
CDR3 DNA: TGTGCCACCAGCAGAGATGTAGAGGGTAACAATCAGCCCCAGCATTTT
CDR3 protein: CATSRDVEGNNQPQHF

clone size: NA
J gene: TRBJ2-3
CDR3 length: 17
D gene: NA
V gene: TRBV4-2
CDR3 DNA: TGTGCCAGCAGCCAATGGGCTTCTAGCAGCTCCACAGATACGCAGTATTTT
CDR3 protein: CASSQWASSSSTDTQYF

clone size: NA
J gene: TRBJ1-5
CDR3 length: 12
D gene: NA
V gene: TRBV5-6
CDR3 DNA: TGTGCCAGCAGCTCCGGTGGTCAGCCCCAGCATTTT
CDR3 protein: CASSSGGQPQHF

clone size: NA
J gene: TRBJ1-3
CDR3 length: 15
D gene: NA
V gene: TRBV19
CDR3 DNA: TGTGCCAGTAGGGCGGGAGCACTCTATGGAAACACCATATATTTT
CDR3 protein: CASRAGALYGNTIYF

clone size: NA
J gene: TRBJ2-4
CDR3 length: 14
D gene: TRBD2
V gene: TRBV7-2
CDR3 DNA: TGTGCCAGCAGCTTAAGCGGGAGGGAGGGGATTCAGTACTTC
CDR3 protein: CASSLSGREGIQYF

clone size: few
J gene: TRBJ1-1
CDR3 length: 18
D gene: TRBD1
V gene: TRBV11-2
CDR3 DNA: TGTGCCAGCAGTCTCACCCCCGGGACAGGGGGTTTGAACACTGAAGCTTTCTTT
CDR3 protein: CASSLTPGTGGLNTEAFF

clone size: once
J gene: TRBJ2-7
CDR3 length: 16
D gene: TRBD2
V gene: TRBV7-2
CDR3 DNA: TGTGCCAGCAGCTCAAACAGTGCACTAGCGGGAGTTGAGCAGTACTTC
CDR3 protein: CASSSNSALAGVEQYF

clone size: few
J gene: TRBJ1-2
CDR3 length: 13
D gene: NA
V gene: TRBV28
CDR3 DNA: TGTGCCAGCAGTTTGGGAGGTCACTATGGCTACACCTTC
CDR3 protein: CASSLGGHYGYTF

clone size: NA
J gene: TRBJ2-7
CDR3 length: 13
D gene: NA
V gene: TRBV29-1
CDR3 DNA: TGCAGCGTTGCCCAGGGGCTCTCCTACGAGCAGTACTTC
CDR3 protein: CSVAQGLSYEQYF

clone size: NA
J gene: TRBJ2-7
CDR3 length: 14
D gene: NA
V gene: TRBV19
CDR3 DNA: TGTGCCAGTAGTATAGAGCGGGGTCCCTACGAGCAGTACTTC
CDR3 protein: CASSIERGPYEQYF

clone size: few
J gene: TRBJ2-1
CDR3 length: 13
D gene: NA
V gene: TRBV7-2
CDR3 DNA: TGTGCCAGCAAGAGGGTAACCTACAATGAGCAGTTCTTC
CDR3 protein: CASKRVTYNEQFF

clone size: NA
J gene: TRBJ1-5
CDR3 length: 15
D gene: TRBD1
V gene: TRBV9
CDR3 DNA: TGTGCCAGCAGCGCCCGGGACAGGGATGATCAGCCCCAGCATTTT
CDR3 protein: CASSARDRDDQPQHF

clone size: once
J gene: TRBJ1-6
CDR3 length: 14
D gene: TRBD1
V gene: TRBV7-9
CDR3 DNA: TGTGCCAGCAGCCAAGACAGGGGGGGTTCACCCCTCCACTTT
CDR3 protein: CASSQDRGGSPLHF

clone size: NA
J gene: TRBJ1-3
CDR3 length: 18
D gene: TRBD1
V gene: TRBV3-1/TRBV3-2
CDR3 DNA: TGTGCCAGCAGCCGTGGGATTGACAGGGGTTTCACTGGAAACACCATATATTTT
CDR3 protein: CASSRGIDRGFTGNTIYF

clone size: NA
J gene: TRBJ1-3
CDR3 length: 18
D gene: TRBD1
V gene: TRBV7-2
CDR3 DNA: TGTGCCAGCAGCTTAGGATTGGCGGGACAGGCCTCTGGAAACACCATATATTTT
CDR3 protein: CASSLGLAGQASGNTIYF

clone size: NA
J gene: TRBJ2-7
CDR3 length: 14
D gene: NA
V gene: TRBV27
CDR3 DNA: TGTGCCAGCGGGTTTAGTGGGGGCGGGTACGAGCAGTACTTC
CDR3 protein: CASGFSGGGYEQYF

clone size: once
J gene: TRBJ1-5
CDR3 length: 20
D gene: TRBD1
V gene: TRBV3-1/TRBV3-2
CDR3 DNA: TGTGCCAGCAGCCAAGACCCTAGCCGGGACAGACAGTATAGCAATCAGCCCCAGCATTTT
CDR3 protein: CASSQDPSRDRQYSNQPQHF

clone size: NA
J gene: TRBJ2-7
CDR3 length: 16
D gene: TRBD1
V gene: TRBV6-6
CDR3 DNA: TGTGCCAGCAGTTACCCGGGACAGGGGGACCCCTACGAGCAGTACTTC
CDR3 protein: CASSYPGQGDPYEQYF

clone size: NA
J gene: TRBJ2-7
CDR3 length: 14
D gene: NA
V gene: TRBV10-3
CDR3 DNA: TGTGCCATCAGTACTACCTTCCTGACCTACGAGCAGTACTTC
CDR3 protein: CAISTTFLTYEQYF

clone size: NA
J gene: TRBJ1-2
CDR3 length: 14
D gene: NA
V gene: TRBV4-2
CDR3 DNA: TGTGCCAGCAGCCCGACACGAGCGGGTCACGGCTACACCTTC
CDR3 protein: CASSPTRAGHGYTF

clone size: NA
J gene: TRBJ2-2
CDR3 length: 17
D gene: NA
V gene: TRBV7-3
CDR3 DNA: TGTGCCAGCAGCCCAACATTGCTAGCTGCGAACACCGGGGAGCTGTTTTTT
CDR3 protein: CASSPTLLAANTGELFF

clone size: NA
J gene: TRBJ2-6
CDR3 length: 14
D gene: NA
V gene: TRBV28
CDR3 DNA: TGTGCCAGCAGTTTGGCCTCTGGGGCCAACGTCCTGACTTTC
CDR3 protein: CASSLASGANVLTF

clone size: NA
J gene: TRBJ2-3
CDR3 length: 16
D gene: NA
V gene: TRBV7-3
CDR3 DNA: TGTGCCAGCAGCCGGACCGACAGGGGAGGGTTGGGTACGCAGTATTTT
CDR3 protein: CASSRTDRGGLGTQYF

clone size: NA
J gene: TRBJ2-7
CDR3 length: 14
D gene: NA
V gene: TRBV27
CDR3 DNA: TGTGCCAGCAGTTTAACCGTTCAGGATCATGAGCAGTACTTC
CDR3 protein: CASSLTVQDHEQYF

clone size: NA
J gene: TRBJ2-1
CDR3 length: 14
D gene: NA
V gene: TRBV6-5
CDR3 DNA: TGTGCCAGCCTCCGGGACTCAGTTCGAGAGAAGCAGTTCTTC
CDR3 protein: CASLRDSVREKQFF

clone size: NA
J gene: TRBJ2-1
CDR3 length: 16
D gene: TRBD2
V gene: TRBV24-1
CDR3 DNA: TGTGCCACCAGTGACACCCGTAGTGGGAGGGTTGGTGAGCAGTTCTTC
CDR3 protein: CATSDTRSGRVGEQFF

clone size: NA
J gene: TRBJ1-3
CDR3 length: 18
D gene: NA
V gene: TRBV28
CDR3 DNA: TGTGCCAGCAGCTTATATCCGGGACTCCGATCTTCTGGAAACACCATATATTTT
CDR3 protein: CASSLYPGLRSSGNTIYF

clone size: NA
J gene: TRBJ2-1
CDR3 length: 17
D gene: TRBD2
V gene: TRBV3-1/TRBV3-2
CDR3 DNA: TGTGCCAGCAGCCAAGGATGGGCGGGAGGTCGGTACAATGAGCAGTTCTTC
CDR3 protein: CASSQGWAGGRYNEQFF

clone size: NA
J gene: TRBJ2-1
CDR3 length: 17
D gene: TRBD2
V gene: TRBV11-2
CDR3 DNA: TGTGCCAGCAGCTTAGATCGGGTCGGGGGGGCCTACAATGAGCAGTTCTTC
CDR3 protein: CASSLDRVGGAYNEQFF

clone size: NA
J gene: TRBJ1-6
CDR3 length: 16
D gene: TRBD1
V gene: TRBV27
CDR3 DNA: TGTGCCAGCAGTTCCAGAGGACAGGGACGGAATTCACCCCTCCACTTT
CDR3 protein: CASSSRGQGRNSPLHF

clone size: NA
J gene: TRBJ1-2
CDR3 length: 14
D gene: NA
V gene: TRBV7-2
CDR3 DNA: TGTGCCAGCAGCTTAGGCGGGGAGAGCCCTGGCTACACCTTC
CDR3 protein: CASSLGGESPGYTF

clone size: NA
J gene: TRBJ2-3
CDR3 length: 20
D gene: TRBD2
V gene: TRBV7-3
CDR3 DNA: TGTGCCAGCAGCTTAAAACAGGGTGGGACCGCGGGGGGGCCGAGAGATACGCAGTATTTT
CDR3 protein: CASSLKQGGTAGGPRDTQYF

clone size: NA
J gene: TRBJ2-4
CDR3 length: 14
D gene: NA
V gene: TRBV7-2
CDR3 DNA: TGTGCCAGCAGCCACGGACAGCCCGGGAACATTCAGTACTTC
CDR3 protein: CASSHGQPGNIQYF